The clone carrying this T cell receptor (beta chain) has only a few counts. Its antigen is not identified. These data come from a study of T cells after yellow fever vaccination. Study background: Any fraction with a low cell number was prepared using SMART-Seq v4 Ultra Low Input.

It was through 5'RACE template switching that TCR cDNA was made, with a universal primer site and UMIs added. TCRdb re-called the 5' RACE reads through MiXCR, storing one row per CDR3 protein. The sample contains just under 600,000 distinct CDR3 sequences, roughly 13% of which appear only once. The V gene lost 1 base and the J gene lost 10 bases, with 11 bases spanning the gap. This CDR3 has 13 residues. Germline V gene lookup returns CDR1 SGHTA and CDR2 FQGNSA. The study's findings and limits: In FACS-sorted repertoires, abundant clonotypes from the bulk population could appear as contaminants.

The sequenced sample was PBMCs, obtained on the day of the yellow fever booster vaccination. The V and J genes are TRBV7-2 and TRBJ2-1; TRBD2 is a possible D gene (5 bases). This sequence was found in a man aged 25-40 years who received the YFV17D yellow fever vaccine. In DNA, the CDR3 is TGTGCCAGCAGCTTAGTAGGCCCGGGGGAGCAGTTCTTC. Amino acids: CASSLVGPGEQFF.